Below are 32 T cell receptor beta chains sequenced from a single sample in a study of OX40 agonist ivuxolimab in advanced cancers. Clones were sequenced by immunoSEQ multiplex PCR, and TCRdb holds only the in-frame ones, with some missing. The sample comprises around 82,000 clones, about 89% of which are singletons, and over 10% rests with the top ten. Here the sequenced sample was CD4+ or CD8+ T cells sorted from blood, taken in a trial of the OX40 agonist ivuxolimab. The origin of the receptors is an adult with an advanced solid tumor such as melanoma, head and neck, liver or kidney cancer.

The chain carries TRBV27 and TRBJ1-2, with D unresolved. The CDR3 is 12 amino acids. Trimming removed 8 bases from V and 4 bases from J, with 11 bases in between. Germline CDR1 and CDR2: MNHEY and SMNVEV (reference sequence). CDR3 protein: CASGSVIYGYTF. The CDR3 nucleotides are TGTGCCAGCGGATCTGTAATCTATGGCTACACCTTC.

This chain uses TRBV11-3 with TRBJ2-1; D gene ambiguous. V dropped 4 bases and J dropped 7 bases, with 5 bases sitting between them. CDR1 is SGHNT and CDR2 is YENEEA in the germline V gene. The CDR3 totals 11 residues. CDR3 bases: TGTGCCAGCAGCTGGTATAATGAGCAGTTCTTC. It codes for CASSWYNEQFF.

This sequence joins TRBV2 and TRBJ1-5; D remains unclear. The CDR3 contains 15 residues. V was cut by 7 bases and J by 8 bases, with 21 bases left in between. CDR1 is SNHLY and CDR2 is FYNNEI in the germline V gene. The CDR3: CASTAEAVLIKPQHF. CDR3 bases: TGTGCCAGCACCGCGGAGGCAGTACTCATAAAGCCCCAGCATTTT.

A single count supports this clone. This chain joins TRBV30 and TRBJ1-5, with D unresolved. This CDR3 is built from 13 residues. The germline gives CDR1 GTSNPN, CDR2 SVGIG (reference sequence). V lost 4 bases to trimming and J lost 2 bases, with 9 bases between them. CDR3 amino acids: CAWNQVGNQPQHF. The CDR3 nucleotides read TGTGCCTGGAATCAGGTAGGCAATCAGCCCCAGCATTTT.

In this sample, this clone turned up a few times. The CDR3 sequence is CASSLTASGSTYEQYF. The DNA for the CDR3 is TGTGCCAGCAGCTTAACGGCTAGCGGCAGTACCTACGAGCAGTACTTC. This chain uses TRBV7-3 with TRBJ2-7; 7 positions agree with TRBD2. The V gene's germline CDR1 is SGHTA and CDR2 FQGTGA. V shed 0 bases and J 2 bases; nucleotides not matched to a gene: 7. There are 16 residues in the CDR3.

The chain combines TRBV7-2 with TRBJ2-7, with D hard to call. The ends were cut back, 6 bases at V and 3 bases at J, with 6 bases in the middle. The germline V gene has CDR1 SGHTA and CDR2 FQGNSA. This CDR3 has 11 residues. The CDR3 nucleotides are TGTGCCAGCAGTCCTGGCTACGAGCAGTACTTC. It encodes CASSPGYEQYF.

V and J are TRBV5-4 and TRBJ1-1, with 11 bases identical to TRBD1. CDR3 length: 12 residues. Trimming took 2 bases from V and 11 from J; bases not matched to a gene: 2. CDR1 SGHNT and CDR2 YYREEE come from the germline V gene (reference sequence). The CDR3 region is CASSFGTGGAFF. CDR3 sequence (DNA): TGTGCCAGCAGCTTTGGGACAGGGGGGGCTTTCTTT.

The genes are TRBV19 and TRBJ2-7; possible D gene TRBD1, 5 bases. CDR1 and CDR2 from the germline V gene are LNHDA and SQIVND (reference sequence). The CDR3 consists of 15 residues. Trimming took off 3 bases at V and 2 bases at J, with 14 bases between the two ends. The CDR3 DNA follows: TGTGCCAGTAGTATCAGAACAGGCGAAACCTACGAGCAGTACTTC. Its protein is CASSIRTGETYEQYF.

The CDR3 is CASAGLWGEKLFF. Written as DNA, the CDR3 is TGTGCCAGTGCGGGGCTTTGGGGGGAAAAACTGTTTTTT. This chain uses TRBV19 with TRBJ1-4, with D possibly being TRBD1 (5 bases). The germline gives CDR1 LNHDA, CDR2 SQIVND (reference sequence). This CDR3 has 13 residues. V lost 8 bases, J lost 8 bases, and 15 bases lay in between.

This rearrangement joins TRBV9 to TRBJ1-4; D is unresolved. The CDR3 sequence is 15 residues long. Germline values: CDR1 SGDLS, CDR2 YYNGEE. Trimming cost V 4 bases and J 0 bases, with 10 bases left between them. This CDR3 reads CASSSRLATNEKLFF. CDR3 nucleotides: TGTGCCAGCAGCTCCCGCCTTGCAACTAATGAAAAACTGTTTTTT.

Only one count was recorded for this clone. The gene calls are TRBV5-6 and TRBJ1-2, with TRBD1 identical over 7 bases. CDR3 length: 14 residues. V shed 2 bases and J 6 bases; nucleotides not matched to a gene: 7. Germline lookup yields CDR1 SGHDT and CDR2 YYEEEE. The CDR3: CASSFRTGVNGYTF. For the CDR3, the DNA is TGTGCCAGCAGCTTCAGGACAGGAGTAAATGGCTACACCTTC.

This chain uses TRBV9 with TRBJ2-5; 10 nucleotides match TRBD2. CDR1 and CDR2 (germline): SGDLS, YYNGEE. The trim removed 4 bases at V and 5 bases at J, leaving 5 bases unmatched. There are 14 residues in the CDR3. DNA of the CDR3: TGTGCCAGCAGCCCGGGACTAGCGAGCGAGACCCAGTACTTC. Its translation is CASSPGLASETQYF.

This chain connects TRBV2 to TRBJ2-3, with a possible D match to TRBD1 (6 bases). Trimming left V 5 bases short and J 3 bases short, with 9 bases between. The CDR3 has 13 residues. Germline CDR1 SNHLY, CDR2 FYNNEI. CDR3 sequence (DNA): TGTGCCAGCAGTCGGACAGTTACAGATACGCAGTATTTT. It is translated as CASSRTVTDTQYF.

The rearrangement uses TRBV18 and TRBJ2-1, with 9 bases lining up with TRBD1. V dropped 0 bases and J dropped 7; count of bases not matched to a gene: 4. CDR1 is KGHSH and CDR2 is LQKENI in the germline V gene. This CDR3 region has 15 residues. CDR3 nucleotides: TGTGCCAGCTCACCACCGACAGGGGGTTCGAATGAGCAGTTCTTC. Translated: CASSPPTGGSNEQFF.

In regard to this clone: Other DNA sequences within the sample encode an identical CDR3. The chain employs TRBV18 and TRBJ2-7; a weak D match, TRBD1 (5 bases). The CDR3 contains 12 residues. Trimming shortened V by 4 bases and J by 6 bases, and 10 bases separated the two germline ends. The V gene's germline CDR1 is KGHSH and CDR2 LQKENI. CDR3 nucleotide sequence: TGTGCCAGCTCACTCAGGGTGACCGAGCAGTACTTC. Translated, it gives CASSLRVTEQYF.

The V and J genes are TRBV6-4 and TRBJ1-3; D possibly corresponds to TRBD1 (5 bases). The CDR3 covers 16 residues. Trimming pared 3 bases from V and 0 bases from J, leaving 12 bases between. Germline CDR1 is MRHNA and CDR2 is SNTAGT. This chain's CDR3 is CASSELGLHSGNTIYF. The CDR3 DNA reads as TGTGCCAGCAGTGAACTGGGACTGCACTCTGGAAACACCATATATTTT.

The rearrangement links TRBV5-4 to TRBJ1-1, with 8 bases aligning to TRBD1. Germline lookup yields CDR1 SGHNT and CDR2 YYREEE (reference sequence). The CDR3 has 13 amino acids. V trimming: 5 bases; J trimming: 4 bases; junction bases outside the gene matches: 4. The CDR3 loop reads CASRETGGTEAFF. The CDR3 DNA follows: TGTGCCAGCAGAGAAACAGGGGGCACTGAAGCTTTCTTT. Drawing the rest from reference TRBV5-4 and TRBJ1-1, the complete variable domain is ETGVTQSPTHLIKTRGQQVTLRCSSQSGHNTVSWYQQALGQGPQFIFQYYREEENGRGNFPPRFSGLQFPNYSSELNVNALELDDSALYLCASRETGGTEAFFGQGTRLTVV.

The CDR3 bases are TGTGCCAGCTCACCAAATCAAGATACGCAGTATTTT. Encoded protein: CASSPNQDTQYF. The genes are TRBV18 and TRBJ2-3; D gene ambiguous. The CDR3 consists of 12 residues. The V gene's germline CDR1 is KGHSH and CDR2 LQKENI. Trimming shortened V by 2 bases and J by 5 bases, and 5 bases separated the two germline ends.

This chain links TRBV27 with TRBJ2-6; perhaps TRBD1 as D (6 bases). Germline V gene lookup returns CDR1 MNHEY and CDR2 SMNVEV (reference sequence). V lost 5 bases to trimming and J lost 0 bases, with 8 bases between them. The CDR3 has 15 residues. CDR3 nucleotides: TGTGCCAGCAGTCCCAGGGGCTCTGGGGCCAACGTCCTGACTTTC. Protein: CASSPRGSGANVLTF.

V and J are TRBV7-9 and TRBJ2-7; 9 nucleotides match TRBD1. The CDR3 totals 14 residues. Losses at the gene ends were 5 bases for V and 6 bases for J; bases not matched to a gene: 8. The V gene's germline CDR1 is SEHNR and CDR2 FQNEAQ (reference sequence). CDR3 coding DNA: TGTGCCAGCAGCGGTGACAGGGGGGTCATCGAGCAGTACTTC. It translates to CASSGDRGVIEQYF.

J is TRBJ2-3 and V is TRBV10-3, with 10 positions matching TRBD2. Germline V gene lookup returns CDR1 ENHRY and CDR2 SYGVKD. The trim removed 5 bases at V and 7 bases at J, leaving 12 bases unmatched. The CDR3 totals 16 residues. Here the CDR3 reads CAISSGLAVPLYTQYF. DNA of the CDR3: TGTGCCATCAGTTCAGGACTAGCGGTCCCGTTGTATACGCAGTATTTT.

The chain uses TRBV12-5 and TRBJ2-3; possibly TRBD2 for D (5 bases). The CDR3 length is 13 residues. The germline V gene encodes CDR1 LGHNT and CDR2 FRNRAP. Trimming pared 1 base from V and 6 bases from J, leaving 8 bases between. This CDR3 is CASGLGRRDTQYF. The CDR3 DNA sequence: TGTGCTAGTGGTTTGGGCCGGAGGGATACGCAGTATTTT.

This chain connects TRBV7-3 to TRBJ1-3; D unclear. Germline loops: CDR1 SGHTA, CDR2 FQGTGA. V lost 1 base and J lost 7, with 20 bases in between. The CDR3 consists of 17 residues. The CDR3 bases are TGTGCCAGCAGCTTAAGGAGTGGCAGACTTCCGCGGAACACCATATATTTT. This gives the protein CASSLRSGRLPRNTIYF.

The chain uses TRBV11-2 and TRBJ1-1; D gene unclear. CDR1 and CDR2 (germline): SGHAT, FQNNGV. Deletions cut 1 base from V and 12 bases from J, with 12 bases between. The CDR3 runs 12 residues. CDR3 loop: CASSLGPAFTFF. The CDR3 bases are TGTGCCAGCAGCTTAGGCCCCGCGTTCACTTTCTTT.

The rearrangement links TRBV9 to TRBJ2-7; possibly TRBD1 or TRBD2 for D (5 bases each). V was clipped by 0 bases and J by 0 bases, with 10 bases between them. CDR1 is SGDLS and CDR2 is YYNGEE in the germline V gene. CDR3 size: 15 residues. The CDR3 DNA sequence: TGTGCCAGCAGCGTAGGAGGGACCCACTCCTACGAGCAGTACTTC. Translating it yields CASSVGGTHSYEQYF.

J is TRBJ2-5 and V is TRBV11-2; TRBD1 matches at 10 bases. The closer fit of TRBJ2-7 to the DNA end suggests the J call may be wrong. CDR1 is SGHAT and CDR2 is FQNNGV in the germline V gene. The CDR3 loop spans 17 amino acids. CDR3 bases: TGTGCCAGCAGCTTAGTCCAACCGGGACAGGGGTCCTACGAGCAGTACTTC. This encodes CASSLVQPGQGSYEQYF.

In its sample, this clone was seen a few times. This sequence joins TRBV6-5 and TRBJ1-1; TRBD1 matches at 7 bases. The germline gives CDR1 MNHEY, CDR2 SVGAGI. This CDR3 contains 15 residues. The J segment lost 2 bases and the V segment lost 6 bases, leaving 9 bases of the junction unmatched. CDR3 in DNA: TGTGCCAGCAGAAGTCAGGGGGTGGGAAACACTGAAGCTTTCTTT. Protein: CASRSQGVGNTEAFF.

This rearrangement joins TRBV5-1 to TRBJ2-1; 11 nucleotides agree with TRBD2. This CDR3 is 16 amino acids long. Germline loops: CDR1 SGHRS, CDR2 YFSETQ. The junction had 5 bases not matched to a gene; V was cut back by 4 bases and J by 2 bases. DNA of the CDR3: TGCGCCAGCAGCCGAACTAGCGGGAGTCCCTACAATGAGCAGTTCTTC. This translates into CASSRTSGSPYNEQFF.

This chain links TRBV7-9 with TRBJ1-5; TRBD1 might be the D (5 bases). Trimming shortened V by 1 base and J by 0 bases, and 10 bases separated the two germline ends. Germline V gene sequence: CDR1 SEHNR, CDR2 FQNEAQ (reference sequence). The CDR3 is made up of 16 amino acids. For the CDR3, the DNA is TGTGCCAGCAGCTTAGTGACAGTTTATAGCAATCAGCCCCAGCATTTT. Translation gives CASSLVTVYSNQPQHF.

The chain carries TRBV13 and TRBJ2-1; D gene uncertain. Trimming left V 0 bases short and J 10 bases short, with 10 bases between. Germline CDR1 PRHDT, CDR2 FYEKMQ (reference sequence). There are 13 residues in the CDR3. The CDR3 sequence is CASSLGHVSEQFF. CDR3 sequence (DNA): TGTGCCAGCAGCTTAGGCCATGTCAGCGAGCAGTTCTTC.

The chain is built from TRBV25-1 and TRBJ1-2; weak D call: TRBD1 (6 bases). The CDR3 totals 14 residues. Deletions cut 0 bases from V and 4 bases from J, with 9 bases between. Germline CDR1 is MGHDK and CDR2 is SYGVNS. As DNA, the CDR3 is TGTGCCAGCAGTGAATATGGGACATCCTATGGCTACACCTTC. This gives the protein CASSEYGTSYGYTF.

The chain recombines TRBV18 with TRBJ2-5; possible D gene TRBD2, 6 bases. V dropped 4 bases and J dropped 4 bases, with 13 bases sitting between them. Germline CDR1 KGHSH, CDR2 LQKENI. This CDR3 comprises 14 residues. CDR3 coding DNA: TGTGCCAGCTCACAGGGAGGCGGAGGAGAGACCCAGTACTTC. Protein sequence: CASSQGGGGETQYF.